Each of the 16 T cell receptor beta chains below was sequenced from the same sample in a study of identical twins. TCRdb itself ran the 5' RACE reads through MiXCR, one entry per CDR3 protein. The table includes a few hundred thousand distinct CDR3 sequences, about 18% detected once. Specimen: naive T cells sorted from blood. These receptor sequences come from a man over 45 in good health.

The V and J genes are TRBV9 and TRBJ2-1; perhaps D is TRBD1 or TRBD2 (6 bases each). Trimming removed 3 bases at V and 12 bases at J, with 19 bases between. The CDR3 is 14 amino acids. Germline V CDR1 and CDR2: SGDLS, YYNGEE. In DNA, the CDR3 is TGTGCCAGCAGCGAGGGGGTTCGGGGGCTGGGGCAGTTCTTC. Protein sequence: CASSEGVRGLGQFF.

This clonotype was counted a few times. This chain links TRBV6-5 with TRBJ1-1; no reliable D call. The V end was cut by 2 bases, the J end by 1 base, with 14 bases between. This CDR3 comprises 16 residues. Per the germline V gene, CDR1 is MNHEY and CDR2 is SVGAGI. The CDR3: CASSYHPSAKNTEAFF. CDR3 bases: TGTGCCAGCAGTTACCACCCCTCCGCCAAGAACACTGAAGCTTTCTTT.

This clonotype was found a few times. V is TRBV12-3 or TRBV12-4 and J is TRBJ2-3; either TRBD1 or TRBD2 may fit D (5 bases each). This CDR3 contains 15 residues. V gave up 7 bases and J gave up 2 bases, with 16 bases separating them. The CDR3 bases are TGTGCCAGCATCCGGGGCGGCGCGAACACAGATACGCAGTATTTT. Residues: CASIRGGANTDTQYF.

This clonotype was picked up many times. The CDR3 loop is CASSPTPGQGDGSYRTDTQYF. Here the CDR3 DNA reads TGTGCCAGCAGCCCGACCCCGGGACAGGGGGATGGTTCGTATAGAACAGATACGCAGTATTTT. The chain recombines TRBV7-2 with TRBJ2-3; 11 bases match TRBD1. Germline CDR1 and CDR2: SGHTA and FQGNSA. The CDR3 extends over 21 amino acids. J was trimmed by 3 bases and V by 5 bases; bases with no gene match: 22.

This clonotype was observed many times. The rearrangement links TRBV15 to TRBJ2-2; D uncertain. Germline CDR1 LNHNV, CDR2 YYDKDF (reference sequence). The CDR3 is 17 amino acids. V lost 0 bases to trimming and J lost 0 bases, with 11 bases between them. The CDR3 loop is CATSRDHGSANTGELFF. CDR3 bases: TGTGCCACCAGCAGAGATCACGGCAGCGCGAACACCGGGGAGCTGTTTTTT.

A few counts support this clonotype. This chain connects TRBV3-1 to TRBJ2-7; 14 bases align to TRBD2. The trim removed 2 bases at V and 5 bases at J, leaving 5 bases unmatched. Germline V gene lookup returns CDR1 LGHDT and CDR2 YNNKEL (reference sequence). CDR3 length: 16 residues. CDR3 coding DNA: TGTGCCAGCAGCCAAATTGGGACTAGCGGGAGAAACGAGCAGTACTTC. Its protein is CASSQIGTSGRNEQYF.

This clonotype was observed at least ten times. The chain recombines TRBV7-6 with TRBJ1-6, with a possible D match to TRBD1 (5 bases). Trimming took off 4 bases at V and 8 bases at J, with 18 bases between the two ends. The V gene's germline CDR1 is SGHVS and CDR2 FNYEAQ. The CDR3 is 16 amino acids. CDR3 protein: CASSSILAGEDSPLHF. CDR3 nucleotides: TGTGCCAGCAGCTCCATTTTAGCGGGGGAAGATTCACCCCTCCACTTT.

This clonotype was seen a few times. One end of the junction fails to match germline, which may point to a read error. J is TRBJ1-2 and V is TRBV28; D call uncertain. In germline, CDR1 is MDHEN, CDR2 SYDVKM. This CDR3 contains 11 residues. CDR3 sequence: CASETNYSYTF. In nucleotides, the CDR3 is TGTGCCAGCGAAACTAACTATAGCTACACCTTC.

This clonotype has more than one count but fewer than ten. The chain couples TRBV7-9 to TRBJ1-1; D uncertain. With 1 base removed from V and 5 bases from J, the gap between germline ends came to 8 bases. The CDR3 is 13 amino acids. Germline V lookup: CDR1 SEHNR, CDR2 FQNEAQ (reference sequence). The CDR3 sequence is CASSLVDGTEAFF. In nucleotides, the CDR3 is TGTGCCAGCAGCTTAGTGGACGGAACTGAAGCTTTCTTT.

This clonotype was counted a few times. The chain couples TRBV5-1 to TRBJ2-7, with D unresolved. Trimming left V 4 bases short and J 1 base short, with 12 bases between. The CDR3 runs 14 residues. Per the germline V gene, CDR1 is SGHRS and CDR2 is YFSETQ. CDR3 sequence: CASSRTGFSYEQYF. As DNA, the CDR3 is TGCGCCAGCAGCAGAACCGGGTTTTCCTACGAGCAGTACTTC. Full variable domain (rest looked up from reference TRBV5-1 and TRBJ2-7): KAGVTQTPRYLIKTRGQQVTLSCSPISGHRSVSWYQQTPGQGLQFLFEYFSETQRNKGNFPGRFSGRQFSNSRSEMNVSTLELGDSALYLCASSRTGFSYEQYFGPGTRLTVT.

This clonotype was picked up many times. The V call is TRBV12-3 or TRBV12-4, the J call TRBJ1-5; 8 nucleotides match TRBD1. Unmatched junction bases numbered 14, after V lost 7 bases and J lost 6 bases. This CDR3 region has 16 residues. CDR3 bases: TGTGCCAGCACCCGGGGAGGGACAGGAGGGACTCAGCCCCAGCATTTT. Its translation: CASTRGGTGGTQPQHF.

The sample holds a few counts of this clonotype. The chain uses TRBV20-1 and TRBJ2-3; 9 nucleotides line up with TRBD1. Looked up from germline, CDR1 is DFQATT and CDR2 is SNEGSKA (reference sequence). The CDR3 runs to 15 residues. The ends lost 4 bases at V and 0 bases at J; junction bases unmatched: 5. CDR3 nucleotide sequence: TGCAGTGCTACCCCCGGGACAGGGAGCACAGATACGCAGTATTTT. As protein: CSATPGTGSTDTQYF.

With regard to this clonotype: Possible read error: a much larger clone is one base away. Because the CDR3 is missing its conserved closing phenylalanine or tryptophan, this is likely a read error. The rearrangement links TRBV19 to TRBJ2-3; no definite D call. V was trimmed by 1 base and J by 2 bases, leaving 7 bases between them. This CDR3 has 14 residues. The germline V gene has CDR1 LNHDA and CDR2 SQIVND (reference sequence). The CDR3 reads CASSIGTVTDTQYY. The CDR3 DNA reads TGTGCCAGTAGTATAGGCACTGTCACAGATACGCAGTATTAT.

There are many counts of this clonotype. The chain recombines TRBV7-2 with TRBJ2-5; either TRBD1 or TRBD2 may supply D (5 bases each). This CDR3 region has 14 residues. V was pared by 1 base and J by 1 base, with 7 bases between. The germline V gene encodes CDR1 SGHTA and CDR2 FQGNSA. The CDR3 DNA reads TGTGCCAGCAGCTTAGTAGGGACCCAAGAGACCCAGTACTTC. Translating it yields CASSLVGTQETQYF.

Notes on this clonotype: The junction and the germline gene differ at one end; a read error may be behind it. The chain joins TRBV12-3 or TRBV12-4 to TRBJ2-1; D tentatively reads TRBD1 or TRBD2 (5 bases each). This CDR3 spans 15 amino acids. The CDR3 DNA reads TGTGCCAGCAGTTTTGGGGACCGACCCAACAATGAGCAGTTATTC. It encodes CASSFGDRPNNEQLF.

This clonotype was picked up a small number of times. The CDR3 DNA sequence: TGTGCCAGCAGCACAGGGGGCGGGTACGAGCAGTACTTC. Translating it yields CASSTGGGYEQYF. This rearrangement joins TRBV5-5 to TRBJ2-7; 9 nucleotides line up with TRBD1. After removal of 4 bases from V and 4 bases from J, the junction contained 3 bases not matched to a gene. The CDR3 has 13 residues. CDR1 and CDR2 (germline): SGHKS, YYEKEE (reference sequence). The full variable domain, completed using reference TRBV5-5 and TRBJ2-7, is DAGVTQSPTHLIKTRGQQVTLRCSPISGHKSVSWYQQVLGQGPQFIFQYYEKEERGRGNFPDRFSARQFPNYSSELNVNALLLGDSALYLCASSTGGGYEQYFGPGTRLTVT.